This TCR beta chain was found in a study of control samples from healthy donors and cancer patients. Assay used: immunoSEQ multiplex PCR; TCRdb lists only in-frame clones, some missing. The table includes about 59,000 clones, 92% detected once. Trimming took 7 bases from V and 4 from J; bases not matched to a gene: 8. The germline CDR1 and CDR2 sequences are SNHLY and FYNNEI. The CDR3 is 15 residues long. The sequencing input was PBMCs. The chain recombines TRBV2 with TRBJ1-4; 8 bases align to TRBD1. The source is a man aged 40-49 years with colorectal cancer. As DNA, the CDR3 is TGTGCCAGCACTAGGGACAGGCTCCTTAATGAAAAACTGTTTTTT. The encoded protein is CASTRDRLLNEKLFF.